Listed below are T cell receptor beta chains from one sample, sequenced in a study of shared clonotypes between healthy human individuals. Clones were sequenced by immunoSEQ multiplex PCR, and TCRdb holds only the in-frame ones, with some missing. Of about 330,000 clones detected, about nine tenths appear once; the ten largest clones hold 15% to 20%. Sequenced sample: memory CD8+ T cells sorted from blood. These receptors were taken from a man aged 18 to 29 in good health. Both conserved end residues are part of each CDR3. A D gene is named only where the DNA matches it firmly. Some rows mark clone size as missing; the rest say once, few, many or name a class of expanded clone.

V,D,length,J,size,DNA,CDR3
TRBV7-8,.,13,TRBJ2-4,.,TGTGCCAGCTCCGTCGCGGCCAAAAACATTCAGTACTTC,CASSVAAKNIQYF
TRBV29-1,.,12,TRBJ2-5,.,TGCAGCGTCCTGCCTGGAGAGGAGACCCAGTACTTC,CSVLPGEETQYF
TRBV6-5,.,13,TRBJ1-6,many,TGTGCCAGCAGCCTCCCGGGGAGAGCACCCCTCCACTTT,CASSLPGRAPLHF
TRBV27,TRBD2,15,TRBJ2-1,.,TGTGCCAGCAGTTCCGATCTAGCGGGTCGCAATGAGCAGTTCTTC,CASSSDLAGRNEQFF
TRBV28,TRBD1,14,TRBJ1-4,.,TGTGCCAGCAGTCTAACCGGGACAGGGGGAGAACTGTTTTTT,CASSLTGTGGELFF
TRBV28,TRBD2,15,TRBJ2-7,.,TGTGCCAGCAGTCAGCCCGGGGGGAGCTCCTACGAGCAGTACTTC,CASSQPGGSSYEQYF
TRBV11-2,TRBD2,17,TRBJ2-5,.,TGTGCCAGCAGCTCCCCGATATGGACTAGCGGGCAAGAGACCCAGTACTTC,CASSSPIWTSGQETQYF
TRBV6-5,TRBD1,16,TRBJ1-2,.,TGTGCCAGCAGTTACCGGCTCCAGGGGGGTATCGATGGCTACACCTTC,CASSYRLQGGIDGYTF
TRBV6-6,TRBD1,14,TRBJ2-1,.,TGTGCCAGCAGGGAAAGAGGGGGCCTAAATGAGCAGTTCTTC,CASRERGGLNEQFF
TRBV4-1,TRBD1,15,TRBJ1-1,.,TGCGCCAGCAGCCTCACCGGGACAGGGGAGTGGGAAGCTTTCTTT,CASSLTGTGEWEAFF
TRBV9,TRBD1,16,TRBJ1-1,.,TGTGCCAGCAGCTACGGTTCAGGGACAGGTGGACCTGAAGCTTTCTTT,CASSYGSGTGGPEAFF
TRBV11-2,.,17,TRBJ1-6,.,TGTGCCAGCAGCTTAGAGTGGGACTCTTCCGATAATTCACCCCTCCACTTT,CASSLEWDSSDNSPLHF
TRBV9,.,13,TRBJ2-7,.,TGTGCCAGCAGCGCCTGGGGGGCGGAGGAGCAGTACTTC,CASSAWGAEEQYF
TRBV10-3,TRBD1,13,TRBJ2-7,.,TGTGCCATCAGGGGACAGGGTCCCTACGAGCAGTACTTC,CAIRGQGPYEQYF
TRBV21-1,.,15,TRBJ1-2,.,.,CASSKVGQGNYGYTF
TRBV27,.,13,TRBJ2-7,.,TGTGCCAGCAGTTTAGGGCAGTTCTACGAGCAGTACTTC,CASSLGQFYEQYF
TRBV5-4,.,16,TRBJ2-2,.,TGTGCCAGCAGCTTGGCCGGGGCAGTTCCCACCGGGGAGCTGTTTTTT,CASSLAGAVPTGELFF
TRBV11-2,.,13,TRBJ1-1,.,TGTGCCAGCAGCCCACAGGTGAACACTGAAGCTTTCTTT,CASSPQVNTEAFF
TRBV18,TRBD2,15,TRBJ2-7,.,TGTGCCAGCTCACCATCTTTGGCGGGAGTTGGCGAGCAGTACTTC,CASSPSLAGVGEQYF
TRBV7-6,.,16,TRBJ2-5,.,TGTGCCAGCAGCTCCTACAATCTGGGGGCGGAGGAGACCCAGTACTTC,CASSSYNLGAEETQYF
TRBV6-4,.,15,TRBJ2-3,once,TGTGCCAGCAGTGAATGGGGGGCCAGCACAGATACGCAGTATTTT,CASSEWGASTDTQYF
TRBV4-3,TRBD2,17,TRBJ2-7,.,TGCGCCAGCAGCCAGGGGACTAGCGGGACACGGGGGCACGAGCAGTACTTC,CASSQGTSGTRGHEQYF
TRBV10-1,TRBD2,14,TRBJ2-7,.,TGCGCCAGCAGCACTAGCGGGAGGATCCACGAGCAGTACTTC,CASSTSGRIHEQYF
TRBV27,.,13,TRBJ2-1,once,TGTGCCAGCAGTTGGGCAGGGGACAATGAGCAGTTCTTC,CASSWAGDNEQFF
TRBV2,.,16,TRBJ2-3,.,TGTGCCAGCAGTCACGGGTGGCGGGAAATGGGTGATACGCAGTATTTT,CASSHGWREMGDTQYF
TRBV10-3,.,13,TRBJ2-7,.,TGTGCCATCAGTGTAGACACAGACTACGAGCAGTACTTC,CAISVDTDYEQYF
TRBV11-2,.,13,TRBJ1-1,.,TGTGCCAGCAGCTTAGCAGGGGACACTGAAGCTTTCTTT,CASSLAGDTEAFF
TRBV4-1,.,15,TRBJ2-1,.,TGCGCCAGCAGCCCCAGGCAGGGGCCCTACAATGAGCAGTTCTTC,CASSPRQGPYNEQFF
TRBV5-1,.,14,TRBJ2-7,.,TGCGCCAGCAGCCTAACAAAGACAGGCTACGAGCAGTACTTC,CASSLTKTGYEQYF
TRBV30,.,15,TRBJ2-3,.,TGTGCCTGGAGGGGCACACCCGCGGCGGGGGATACGCAGTATTTT,CAWRGTPAAGDTQYF
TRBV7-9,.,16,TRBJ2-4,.,TGTGCCAGCAGCTCCGGACAAGTACTAGCCAAAAACATTCAGTACTTC,CASSSGQVLAKNIQYF
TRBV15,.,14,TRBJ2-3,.,TGTGCCACCAGCGTTACAGGGTCCACAGATACGCAGTATTTT,CATSVTGSTDTQYF
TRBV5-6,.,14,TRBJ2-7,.,TGTGCCAGCAGCTTGGCCCCGGACACCTACGAGCAGTACTTC,CASSLAPDTYEQYF
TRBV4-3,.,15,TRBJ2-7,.,TGCGCCAGCAGCCAAGATCGGGCGCCCCCCTACGAGCAGTACTTC,CASSQDRAPPYEQYF
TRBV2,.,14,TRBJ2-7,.,TGTGCCAGCAGTGAACTACTAGCCGACTACGAGCAGTACTTC,CASSELLADYEQYF
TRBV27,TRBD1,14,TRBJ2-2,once,TGTGCCAGCAGGTGGACAGGGGGCCACGGGGAGCTGTTTTTT,CASRWTGGHGELFF